This TCR beta chain was identified during a study of response to subunit inactivated influenza vaccine (dated by TCRdb to 2016 to 2018). Context from the whole study: The study used deep quantitative T cell receptor repertoire profiling to track responses to a trivalent subunit inactivated influenza vaccine.

The paper as a whole reports these results and caveats: The authors suggested that each seasonal influenza vaccination may recruit only a limited number of new T cells.

This clonotype was observed a handful of times. The target of this receptor is not known. No base quality values were provided; no much bigger clone lies one nucleotide off. Libraries were made using RT-PCR. For sequencing, an Illumina HiSeq 2500 was employed. TCRdb ran its own pipeline on the public reads, namely fastp trimming at Q25 and MiXCR clone calling, and kept in-frame beta chains. Rows merge per CDR3 protein into single entries with the most common DNA and genes. The sample table shows 630,000 or so distinct CDR3 sequences, and around 14% are seen once. Roughly 12% of the sample lies in the top ten. Including the terminal cysteine and phenylalanine, the CDR3 comprises 12 residues. CDR3 DNA is the only sequence kept; it has 36 bases, read in frame from the first base. The germline V gene yields SGDLS for CDR1 and YYNGEE for CDR2. Trimming removed 4 bases from V and 5 bases from J, leaving 10 bases between the germline ends.

The receptor comes from a man aged 50-59 years who received an inactivated influenza vaccine. Donor details come from another sample of the same person, matched by shared clones. The rearranged chain carries TRBV9 and TRBJ2-7; a tentative D call is TRBD2 (5 bases match). The specimen comprised PBMCs from blood, sampled roughly 13 days after vaccination. The CDR3 amino acid sequence is: CASSIGDNEQYF. The bases are TGTGCCAGCAGCATCGGGGATAACGAGCAGTACTTC.